This TCR beta chain was captured by sequencing in a study of blood T cell repertoires in COVID-19. Looking at the study overall: Samples taken during acute and convalescent COVID-19 were collected in the United States, Italy and Spain.

Data came from immunoSEQ multiplex PCR; TCRdb stores just in-frame clones and leaves some out. The table records about 280,000 clones, 85% of them present only once. The CDR3 contains 15 residues. Germline trimming cut 2 bases from V and 2 bases from J; bases unmatched to any gene: 7. Germline V lookup: CDR1 SGHNT, CDR2 YYREEE (reference sequence). The cohort comprised adults aged 18 to 89 years residing in approximately 22 US areas. The source material was PBMCs or T cells enriched from blood (not recorded which). The gene calls are TRBV5-4 and TRBJ2-7; TRBD2 aligns across 7 bases. The source is a woman aged 45-59 years who had recovered from COVID-19. CDR3 DNA: TGTGCCAGCAGCTTCAAAGGCGGGGGACCCTACGAGCAGTACTTC. Its protein product is CASSFKGGGPYEQYF.